The rows below give T cell receptor beta chains drawn from one sample of a study of breast tumors, draining lymph nodes, adjacent tissues. TCRdb passed the multiplex PCR reads through MiXCR, listing each CDR3 protein once. The data contain tens of thousands of distinct CDR3 sequences, around 28% of them singletons. Source material: axillary lymph node tissue. Every receptor here comes from a female donor with breast cancer. Some clones in this sample may be carry-over from other donors' samples. Both conserved end residues are part of each CDR3. A D gene is named only where the DNA matches it firmly. The size entry is marked missing in some rows and otherwise reads once, few, many or a size class.

V gene	D gene	J gene	clone size	CDR3 DNA	CDR3 protein
TRBV4-2	TRBD1	TRBJ1-5	many	TGTGCCAGCAGCCAAGGACAGGGAGATCAGCCCCAGCATTTT	CASSQGQGDQPQHF
TRBV5-1	TRBD2	TRBJ2-7	many	TGCGCCAGCAGCTCGGGACTAGCGGGGCTCTACGAGCAGTACTTC	CASSSGLAGLYEQYF
TRBV6-5	-	TRBJ2-7	many	TGTGCCAGCAGTCCCTACGGGGCCGGGAGTCGGGACGAGCAGTACTTC	CASSPYGAGSRDEQYF
TRBV29-1	TRBD1	TRBJ1-5	-	TGCAGCGTTGCCGCCGGGACAGACCCCAATCAGCCCCAGCATTTT	CSVAAGTDPNQPQHF
TRBV6-1	-	TRBJ1-5	many	TGTGCCAGCAGTGAATTCGGACAGCTTAGCAATCAGCCCCAGCATTTT	CASSEFGQLSNQPQHF
TRBV10-3	TRBD1	TRBJ2-5	many	TGTGCCACCGGAAGGGAAACAGGGGGGTTTCAGACCCAGTACTTC	CATGRETGGFQTQYF
TRBV7-8	-	TRBJ2-5	many	TGTGCCAGCAGCTCTGTTTGGGTATCCCAAGAGACCCAGTACTTC	CASSSVWVSQETQYF
TRBV19	TRBD2	TRBJ2-3	many	TGTGCCAGTAGTTCACTGGACGCGGGAGGTACAGATACGCAGTATTTT	CASSSLDAGGTDTQYF
TRBV12-3/TRBV12-4	-	TRBJ1-2	many	TGTGCCAGCAGTTTAGGAAATGGCTACACCTTC	CASSLGNGYTF
TRBV7-9	TRBD2	TRBJ2-7	once	TGTGCCAGCAGCTTAGCTGGGCGGGAGAGGCCCTACGAGCAGTACTTC	CASSLAGRERPYEQYF
TRBV6-2/TRBV6-3	TRBD1	TRBJ1-5	many	TGTGCCAGCAGTTCCGGGAGTGACAGGGATCAGCCCCAGCATTTT	CASSSGSDRDQPQHF
TRBV30	-	TRBJ2-7	many	TGTGCCTGGAGTGTAGAGAGGGTCTACGAGCAGTACTTC	CAWSVERVYEQYF
TRBV29-1	TRBD2	TRBJ2-3	-	TGCAGCGTTGAAGGTGGGACTAGCGGTTTAACAGATACGCAGTATTTT	CSVEGGTSGLTDTQYF
TRBV27	-	TRBJ1-4	-	TGTGCCAGCAGTCAATCCGGGACGAGAGAAAAACTGTTCTTT	CASSQSGTREKLFF
TRBV19	-	TRBJ1-6	many	TGTGCCAGTAGTATTCGAGGGAGCTCCTATAATTCACCCCTCCACTTT	CASSIRGSSYNSPLHF
TRBV7-9	-	TRBJ2-7	many	TGTGCCAGCACCCTAAGCTACGAGCAGTACTTC	CASTLSYEQYF
TRBV12-3/TRBV12-4	-	TRBJ2-1	many	TGTGCCAGCAGTTTAGGGACGGACAATGAGCAGTTCTTC	CASSLGTDNEQFF
TRBV4-3	TRBD2	TRBJ2-1	few	TGCGCCAGCAGCCACCTAGCGGGGGCAAACAATGAGCAGCTCTTC	CASSHLAGANNEQLF
TRBV7-9	TRBD1	TRBJ1-5	-	TGTGCCGGCAGCCCGGGACAGGGGGCTGGTCAGCCCCAGCATTTT	CAGSPGQGAGQPQHF
TRBV5-8	TRBD2	TRBJ2-1	many	TGTGCCAGCAGCTTTAGAGCGGGAGGGCCAGGTGAGCAGTTCTTC	CASSFRAGGPGEQFF
TRBV6-6	-	TRBJ1-2	many	TGTGCCAGCAGTCACTCTAACAGATACTATGGCTACACCTTC	CASSHSNRYYGYTF
TRBV6-2/TRBV6-3	-	TRBJ2-6	many	TGTGCCAGCAGTTACGGGGGCTCTGGGGCCAACGTCCTGACTTTC	CASSYGGSGANVLTF
TRBV7-6	TRBD2	TRBJ2-2	once	TGTGCCGGCAGCCGTCTGGCGGGAGTAGAGACCGGGGAGCTGTTTTTT	CAGSRLAGVETGELFF
TRBV7-7	TRBD1	TRBJ2-5	once	TGTGCCAACAGCTTAGGAGACAGGGCTGGAGAGACCCAGTACTTC	CANSLGDRAGETQYF
TRBV12-3/TRBV12-4	-	TRBJ2-7	-	TGTGCCAGCAGTAAGGACAGGGAGGGAGGTGAGCAGTACTTC	CASSKDREGGEQYF
TRBV12-3/TRBV12-4	TRBD2	TRBJ2-3	many	TGTGCCAGCAGTCGACGCCGCTCTAGCTCGGGAGGTGGGTCAGATACGCAGTATTTT	CASSRRRSSSGGGSDTQYF
TRBV5-1	TRBD1	TRBJ2-3	-	TGCGCCAGCAGCTTGGTGGACAGGAGGTCGGATACGCAGTATTTT	CASSLVDRRSDTQYF
TRBV11-2	TRBD2	TRBJ2-1	many	TGTGCCAGCAACCAATTCCCGACAGCGGGAGTGGAGCGTGAGCAGTTCTTC	CASNQFPTAGVEREQFF
TRBV10-3	-	TRBJ1-5	many	TGTGCCATCAGTGAATACGACAGCCAAATCGGGCCCCAGCATTTT	CAISEYDSQIGPQHF
TRBV12-3/TRBV12-4	TRBD1	TRBJ1-2	-	TGTGCCAGCACCCCGAGCCCCCGGGACAGTTATGGCTACACCTTC	CASTPSPRDSYGYTF
TRBV7-2	TRBD2	TRBJ2-1	many	TGTGCCAGCAGCTTCTCTCGGACTAGCGCCTACAATGAGCAGTTCTTC	CASSFSRTSAYNEQFF
TRBV14	-	TRBJ2-3	many	TGTGCCAGCAGCCAAGTTCGGGCAGGGTTCGCAGATACGCAGTATTTT	CASSQVRAGFADTQYF
TRBV3-1	TRBD2	TRBJ2-2	many	TGTGCCAGCAGCCAACTAGCGGGAGCCGGGGAGCTGTTTTTT	CASSQLAGAGELFF
TRBV7-9	-	TRBJ1-2	many	TGTGCCAGCACCTCGACAGGCGATGTTAGGGGCTACACCTTC	CASTSTGDVRGYTF
TRBV18	-	TRBJ1-5	once	TGTGCCAGCTCACCACCAACAGGGTTGAGGCAGCCCCAGCATTTT	CASSPPTGLRQPQHF
TRBV14	TRBD2	TRBJ2-5	many	TGTGCCAGCAGCCAAGATAGCGGGAGAGAGACCCAGTACTTC	CASSQDSGRETQYF
TRBV25-1	TRBD1	TRBJ1-4	once	TGTGCCAGCAGTTTGGGGACAGGGCGTACGAATGAAAAACTGTTTTTT	CASSLGTGRTNEKLFF
TRBV6-6	TRBD2	TRBJ2-3	many	TGTGCCAGCAGCCACCCGTTGGGGCTAGCGGGAGCAGAAGATACGCAGTATTTT	CASSHPLGLAGAEDTQYF
TRBV30	TRBD1	TRBJ2-3	many	TGTGCCTGGGGGACAGGGGGCACAGATACGCAGTATTTT	CAWGTGGTDTQYF
TRBV28	TRBD2	TRBJ2-1	many	TGTGCCAGCAGTTTTGCGGGAGTGGGCAATGAGCAGTTCTTC	CASSFAGVGNEQFF
TRBV4-3	-	TRBJ1-4	many	TGCGCCAGCAGCCAAGAAGTAGCAACTAATGAAAAACTGTTTTTT	CASSQEVATNEKLFF
TRBV30	TRBD1	TRBJ1-6	many	TGTGCCTGGAGTGTGCCTCGGACAGGGGGGAATTCACCCCTCCACTTT	CAWSVPRTGGNSPLHF
TRBV19	TRBD1	TRBJ2-7	many	TGTGCCAGTAGTCTGAAGGGGACAGGTCACTACGAGCAGTACTTC	CASSLKGTGHYEQYF
TRBV5-4	TRBD1	TRBJ2-5	-	TGTGCCAGCAGCCCCGGGACAGGGGGGGTCGTCCAAAAGACCCAGTACTTC	CASSPGTGGVVQKTQYF
TRBV6-1	TRBD1	TRBJ2-7	many	TGTGCCAGCAGTGAGAGGGACAGTGGGGTCTACGAGCAGTACTTC	CASSERDSGVYEQYF
TRBV12-3/TRBV12-4	-	TRBJ1-1	few	TGTGCCAGCAGTTTCGGCACTGAAGCTTTCTTT	CASSFGTEAFF
TRBV6-5	-	TRBJ2-7	many	TGTGCCAGCAGTCCCCTGCTTCCAGCGGGCCTTTCCTACGAGCAGTACTTC	CASSPLLPAGLSYEQYF
TRBV10-3	-	TRBJ2-5	-	TGTGCCATCAGTGAGTCAGGGTCGACCCAGTACTTC	CAISESGSTQYF
TRBV10-2	-	TRBJ1-5	-	TGCGCCAGCAATCAAGGGGCCAATCAGCCCCAGCATTTT	CASNQGANQPQHF
TRBV7-9	TRBD2	TRBJ2-3	-	TGTGCCAGCAGCTTGGGGACTAGCCCACCAAACACAGATACGCAGTATTTT	CASSLGTSPPNTDTQYF
TRBV6-2/TRBV6-3	TRBD1	TRBJ1-1	-	TGTGCCAGCAGGCTCCGTTGGGACAGGGGGAAGAACACTGAAGCTTTCTTT	CASRLRWDRGKNTEAFF